Listed here are 12 T cell receptor beta chains from one sample, sequenced in a study of early T cells in non-severe SARS-CoV-2 infection. TCRdb processed the 5' RACE reads anew with MiXCR; each CDR3 protein has one entry. The table has fewer than 35,000 distinct CDR3 sequences, less than 5.5% seen once; the top ten hold approximately 14%. The sequenced material came from whole blood. All receptors come from an adult who was a healthcare worker with PCR-confirmed SARS-CoV-2 infection or an uninfected control (not recorded which).

This clonotype was seen at least ten times. In DNA form, the CDR3 reads TGTGCCAGCAGCACCCGGGGGCACCAAGAGACCCAGTACTTC. Protein product: CASSTRGHQETQYF. V gene TRBV9 combines with J gene TRBJ2-5; the D gene could be TRBD1 or TRBD2 (6 bases each). The CDR3 extends over 14 amino acids. V was cut by 4 bases and J by 0 bases, with 10 bases left in between. CDR1 and CDR2 from the germline V gene are SGDLS and YYNGEE.

This clonotype has more than one count but fewer than ten. This chain joins TRBV7-9 and TRBJ1-2; TRBD1 aligns across 9 bases. The germline CDR1 and CDR2 sequences are SEHNR and FQNEAQ (reference sequence). This CDR3 contains 14 residues. V trimming: 5 bases; J trimming: 8 bases; junction bases outside the gene matches: 9. The CDR3 nucleotides read TGTGCCAGCAGCCCGACCGGGACAGGGCAAGGCTACACCTTC. It codes for CASSPTGTGQGYTF. The whole variable domain, filled in from reference TRBV7-9 and TRBJ1-2, reads DTGVSQNPRHKITKRGQNVTFRCDPISEHNRLYWYRQTLGQGPEFLTYFQNEAQLEKSRLLSDRFSAERPKGSFSTLEIQRTEQGDSAMYLCASSPTGTGQGYTFGSGTRLTVV.

The chain is built from TRBV14 and TRBJ2-5, with D maybe TRBD2 (6 bases). Germline CDR1 and CDR2: SGHDN and FVKESK. V shed 0 bases and J shed 5 bases, with 10 bases lying between them. The CDR3 spans 14 residues. CDR3 nucleotide sequence: TGTGCCAGCAGCCAAGATTTGGCGGGGGAGACCCAGTACTTC. As protein: CASSQDLAGETQYF.

This clonotype appeared many times. The DNA for the CDR3 is TGTGCCAGCAGCTTCAAAGGGGACACCGGGGAGCTGTTTTTT. It yields the protein CASSFKGDTGELFF. The chain is built from TRBV3-1 and TRBJ2-2; possibly TRBD1 for D (5 bases). V was pared by 5 bases and J by 3 bases, with 10 bases between. There are 14 residues in the CDR3. In germline, CDR1 is LGHDT, CDR2 YNNKEL (reference sequence). The full variable domain, its missing parts supplied by reference TRBV3-1 and TRBJ2-2, is DTAVSQTPKYLVTQMGNDKSIKCEQNLGHDTMYWYKQDSKKFLKIMFSYNNKELIINETVPNRFSPKSPDKAHLNLHINSLELGDSAVYFCASSFKGDTGELFFGEGSRLTVL.

The table lists this clonotype with many counts. This chain connects TRBV12-3 or TRBV12-4 to TRBJ2-1; 8 bases line up with TRBD1. The length of the CDR3 is 13 residues. V shed 3 bases and J 14 bases; nucleotides not matched to a gene: 9. CDR3 protein: CASSFHRTGWEFF. In nucleotides, the CDR3 is TGTGCCAGCAGTTTCCATAGGACAGGGTGGGAGTTCTTC.

There are many counts of this clonotype. The chain uses TRBV29-1 and TRBJ1-1; the D is unclear. The V gene lost 4 bases and the J gene lost 10 bases, with 10 bases spanning the gap. The CDR3 spans 10 residues. The V gene's germline CDR1 is SQVTM and CDR2 ANQGSEA. This CDR3 reads CSVGVGPAFF. The CDR3 coding sequence is TGCAGCGTTGGGGTAGGGCCAGCTTTCTTT.

There are many counts of this clonotype. This rearrangement joins TRBV28 to TRBJ1-1; D might be TRBD1 (6 bases). The V end lost 6 bases, the J end lost 4 bases, and 18 bases lay between the germline ends. Germline loops: CDR1 MDHEN, CDR2 SYDVKM. The CDR3 totals 15 residues. The CDR3 here is CASSSYDRTATEAFF. The DNA for the CDR3 is TGTGCCAGCAGCTCCTATGACAGGACCGCCACTGAAGCTTTCTTT.

The CDR3, as DNA: TGTGCCAGCAGCAATAACAGGGCTACGGGGGAGCTGTTTTTT. Translating gives CASSNNRATGELFF. The V call is TRBV2, the J call TRBJ2-2, with D possibly matching TRBD1 (6 bases). The V and J ends lost 6 bases and 8 bases respectively, with 16 bases between them. The germline V gene has CDR1 SNHLY and CDR2 FYNNEI. The CDR3 runs 14 residues.

The table lists this clonotype with many counts. The chain links TRBV20-1 to TRBJ2-5, with 7 bases identical to TRBD1. Germline V lookup: CDR1 DFQATT, CDR2 SNEGSKA (reference sequence). V was pared by 1 base and J by 4 bases, with 9 bases of the junction left unmatched. The CDR3 contains 15 residues. CDR3 in amino acids: CSARVGWDSTETQYF. Written as DNA, the CDR3 is TGCAGTGCTAGAGTTGGGTGGGACAGTACAGAGACCCAGTACTTC.

This clonotype was detected only a few times. The chain combines TRBV6-4 with TRBJ1-1; D is undetermined. CDR1 is MRHNA and CDR2 is SNTAGT in the germline V gene. V gave up 10 bases and J gave up 0 bases, with 15 bases separating them. This CDR3 has 14 residues. The CDR3 spells CATRKEAMNTEAFF. DNA of the CDR3: TGTGCCACACGCAAGGAGGCTATGAACACTGAAGCTTTCTTT.

There are a few counts of this clonotype. This chain uses TRBV7-2 with TRBJ1-1; D is perhaps TRBD1 (5 bases). Germline V lookup: CDR1 SGHTA, CDR2 FQGNSA. V was pared by 1 base and J by 7 bases, with 10 bases between. The CDR3 runs to 13 residues. CDR3 DNA sequence: TGTGCCAGCAGCTTAGGATCGGGGGGTGAAGCTTTCTTT. Translating gives CASSLGSGGEAFF.

This clonotype was picked up many times. This chain connects TRBV3-2 to TRBJ2-2; TRBD1, the D gene given by the table, was not confirmed from the DNA. TRBV3-2 is described as a pseudogene. CDR3 length equals 13 residues. As DNA, the CDR3 is TGCCCCCACGGGACAGGGGGCACCGGGGAGCTGTTTTTT. Residues: CPHGTGGTGELFF.